This is a list of T cell receptor beta chains from one sample in a study of response to subunit inactivated influenza vaccine. TCRdb reanalysed the RT-PCR reads using MiXCR and keeps one entry per CDR3 protein. The table lists some 500,000 distinct CDR3 sequences, 16% of them singletons. Here the sequenced sample was CD4+ T cells sorted from PBMCs, taken 23 to 25 months after vaccination. These receptors were obtained from a man in his fifties or sixties who received an inactivated influenza vaccine. CDR3s include the opening cysteine and the closing phenylalanine or tryptophan. A D gene is named only where the DNA matches it firmly. Some rows mark clone size as missing; the rest say once, few, many or name a class of expanded clone.

TRBV20-1	few	TRBD1	TRBJ2-2	CSARDLDRSNTGELFF	TGCAGTGCTAGAGACCTGGACAGGTCGAACACCGGGGAGCTGTTTTTT
TRBV5-1	few	-	TRBJ1-4	CASSLGDTYEKLFF	TGCGCCAGCAGCTTGGGGGACACCTATGAAAAACTGTTTTTT
TRBV24-1	few	TRBD1	TRBJ2-3	CATSDTFDRAGTDTQYF	TGTGCCACCAGTGACACATTTGACAGGGCAGGTACAGATACGCAGTATTTT
TRBV18	-	-	TRBJ2-7	CASSPTGSRRYEQYF	TGTGCCAGCTCACCAACGGGTTCCAGAAGGTACGAGCAGTACTTC
TRBV10-3	-	-	TRBJ2-3	CAISGGGGTDTQYF	TGTGCCATCAGTGGCGGAGGTGGCACAGATACGCAGTATTTT
TRBV28	-	TRBD1	TRBJ1-2	CASSPGTDRAYGYTF	TGTGCCAGCAGTCCCGGGACAGACAGGGCCTATGGCTACACCTTC
TRBV20-1	-	TRBD1	TRBJ1-2	CSAPGTVNNYGYTF	TGCAGTGCCCCCGGGACAGTGAATAACTATGGCTACACCTTC
TRBV6-5	-	TRBD2	TRBJ2-7	CASSYSRGAAYEQYF	TGTGCCAGCAGTTACTCGCGGGGGGCTGCCTACGAGCAGTACTTC
TRBV5-8	few	-	TRBJ2-1	CASSLRHNEQFF	TGTGCCAGCAGCTTGAGGCACAATGAGCAGTTCTTC
TRBV15	-	-	TRBJ1-1	CATSALTQRGGEAFF	TGTGCCACCTCAGCGTTGACTCAGCGGGGAGGTGAAGCTTTCTTT
TRBV7-9	-	-	TRBJ1-2	CASSLAAGGASYGYTF	TGTGCCAGCAGCTTAGCGGCGGGGGGCGCGAGCTATGGCTACACCTTC
TRBV4-3	-	TRBD1	TRBJ1-1	CASSPRPGGYTEAFF	TGCGCCAGCAGCCCCCGGCCAGGGGGCTACACTGAAGCTTTCTTT
TRBV12-3/TRBV12-4	few	-	TRBJ2-7	CASRGRANYEQYF	TGTGCCAGCAGGGGACGGGCTAACTACGAGCAGTACTTC
TRBV5-1	-	-	TRBJ2-1	CASSQGDSYNEQFF	TGCGCCAGCAGTCAGGGAGACTCCTACAATGAGCAGTTCTTC
TRBV4-1	few	-	TRBJ2-2	CASSQVPGRANTGELFF	TGCGCCAGCAGCCAAGTCCCGGGACGTGCGAACACCGGGGAGCTGTTTTTT
TRBV15	few	-	TRBJ1-1	CATSRGVNAEAFF	TGTGCCACCAGCAGAGGGGTGAACGCTGAAGCTTTCTTT
TRBV5-1	few	-	TRBJ1-1	CASSLTLLMNTEAFF	TGCGCCAGCAGCTTAACTCTATTGATGAACACTGAAGCTTTCTTT
TRBV20-1	few	-	TRBJ1-1	CSARRRVNTEAFF	TGCAGTGCTAGGCGGCGGGTGAACACTGAAGCTTTCTTT
TRBV6-5	few	-	TRBJ2-5	CASSYGIRGETQYF	TGTGCCAGCAGTTACGGAATCCGCGGAGAGACCCAGTACTTC
TRBV7-2	few	-	TRBJ1-1	CASSFPGLTEAFF	TGTGCCAGCAGCTTCCCAGGTTTGACTGAAGCTTTCTTT
TRBV6-5	-	-	TRBJ2-3	CASSPGWGQYF	TGTGCCAGCAGTCCCGGGTGGGGGCAGTATTTT
TRBV4-3	-	-	TRBJ2-4	CASSQVFSGRARGNIQYF	TGCGCCAGCAGCCAAGTATTCAGTGGGAGAGCCCGCGGAAACATTCAGTACTTC
TRBV2	-	-	TRBJ2-7	CASSGQLAYEQYF	TGTGCCAGCAGTGGACAGTTGGCCTACGAGCAGTACTTC
TRBV29-1	few	TRBD1	TRBJ1-1	CSVVHLGTAMNTEAFF	TGCAGCGTTGTACATTTGGGGACAGCCATGAACACTGAAGCTTTCTTT
TRBV19	few	TRBD1	TRBJ1-5	CASSIWQGADQPQHF	TGTGCCAGTAGTATCTGGCAGGGGGCGGATCAGCCCCAGCATTTT
TRBV20-1	few	-	TRBJ2-7	CSASSLRAEQYF	TGCAGTGCTAGTTCCCTTCGGGCCGAGCAGTACTTC
TRBV20-1	few	TRBD1	TRBJ1-5	CSARDPHRGGNQPQHF	TGCAGTGCTAGAGATCCCCACAGGGGCGGCAATCAGCCCCAGCATTTT
TRBV6-5	-	-	TRBJ1-6	CASSLRHMNSPLHF	TGTGCCAGCAGTTTAAGACACATGAATTCACCCCTCCACTTT
TRBV25-1	few	TRBD2	TRBJ2-1	CASIAGSGSYNEQFF	TGTGCCAGCATAGCGGGATCGGGGTCCTACAATGAGCAGTTCTTC
TRBV20-1	-	-	TRBJ2-1	CSASTIAGGGPYNEQFF	TGCAGTGCTAGTACAATAGCAGGGGGGGGGCCCTACAATGAGCAGTTCTTC
TRBV20-1	-	-	TRBJ2-1	CSATGQLRLSSYNEQFF	TGCAGTGCTACGGGACAACTCAGGTTAAGTTCCTACAATGAGCAGTTCTTC
TRBV9	-	TRBD1	TRBJ2-7	CASSAGQASYEQYF	TGTGCCAGCAGCGCCGGACAGGCATCCTACGAGCAGTACTTC
TRBV6-5	-	-	TRBJ1-6	CASSYSRDSPLHF	TGTGCCAGCAGTTACTCGAGAGATTCACCCCTCCACTTT
TRBV19	-	TRBD2	TRBJ2-3	CASSIVLLAGAAGGTQYF	TGTGCCAGTAGTATAGTCCTACTAGCGGGAGCCGCGGGAGGTACGCAGTATTTT
TRBV7-8	few	-	TRBJ2-3	CASSPLGRAATDTQYF	TGTGCCAGCAGCCCGTTGGGGCGAGCGGCCACAGATACGCAGTATTTT
TRBV29-1	few	TRBD1	TRBJ2-7	CSVSAGQGYEQYF	TGCAGCGTATCCGCGGGACAGGGGTACGAGCAGTACTTC
TRBV9	few	TRBD1	TRBJ2-1	CASSVTGTVTSYNEQFF	TGTGCCAGCAGCGTAACTGGGACAGTTACTTCCTACAATGAGCAGTTCTTC
TRBV29-1	many	-	TRBJ2-3	CSVGGRENTQYF	TGCAGCGTTGGGGGTAGAGAGAATACGCAGTATTTT
TRBV10-3	-	-	TRBJ2-4	CAISESAAWGELAKNIQYF	TGTGCCATCAGTGAGTCTGCAGCTTGGGGGGAGTTGGCCAAAAACATTCAGTACTTC
TRBV6-1	-	-	TRBJ2-2	CASKYVGTGELFF	TGTGCCAGCAAGTACGTGGGCACCGGGGAGCTGTTTTTT
TRBV4-3	few	-	TRBJ1-6	CASSQDRVRSPLHF	TGCGCCAGCAGCCAAGACAGGGTACGGTCACCCCTCCACTTT
TRBV7-8	few	-	TRBJ2-2	CASSPKRVRGELFF	TGTGCCAGCAGCCCGAAGCGGGTCCGCGGGGAGCTGTTTTTT
TRBV3-1	-	-	TRBJ2-2	CASSPFRVGELFF	TGTGCCAGCAGCCCGTTCAGGGTTGGGGAGCTGTTTTTT